The subject of this entry is one T cell receptor (beta chain). Its cognate antigen is unknown. Naive and memory CD4+ T cells came from enriched cryopreserved PBMCs. The data derive from a study of CD4 T cells in relation to SARS-CoV-2 and coronaviruses. The overall study: Convalescent patients had median age 38.5 years, range roughly 21 to 75. The HLA restriction of the shared crossreactive spike epitopes was mapped. Broader study findings: Approximately 65% of donors had memory CD4+ clonotypes crossrecognizing SARS-CoV-2 and common cold coronavirus spike.

The length of the CDR3 is 15 residues. V was clipped by 6 bases and J by 4 bases; unmatched bases: 8. In germline, CDR1 is LNHDA, CDR2 SQIVND (reference sequence). The method was immunoSEQ multiplex PCR; TCRdb's version includes in-frame clones alone and lacks a portion of them. The sample shows 35,000 to 40,000 clones, 70% to 90% of them seen only once. Specimen: memory CD4+ T cells from PBMCs. The gene calls are TRBV19 and TRBJ2-7; TRBD2 matches 11 bases. This receptor was taken from an adult with COVID-19. CDR3 loop: CASRLSGLAVYEQYF. The CDR3 DNA reads as TGTGCCAGTAGGTTATCGGGACTAGCGGTGTACGAGCAGTACTTC.